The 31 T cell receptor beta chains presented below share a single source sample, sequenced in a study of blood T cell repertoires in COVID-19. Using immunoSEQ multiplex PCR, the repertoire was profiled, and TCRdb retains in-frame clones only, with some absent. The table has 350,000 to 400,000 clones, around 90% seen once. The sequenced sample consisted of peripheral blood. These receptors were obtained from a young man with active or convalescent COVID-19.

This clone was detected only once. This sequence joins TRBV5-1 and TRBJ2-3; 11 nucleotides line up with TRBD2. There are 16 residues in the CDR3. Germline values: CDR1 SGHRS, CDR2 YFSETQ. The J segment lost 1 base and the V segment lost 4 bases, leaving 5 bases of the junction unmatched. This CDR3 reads CASSLGTSGRTDTQYF. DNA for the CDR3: TGCGCCAGCAGCCTCGGGACTAGCGGACGCACAGATACGCAGTATTTT.

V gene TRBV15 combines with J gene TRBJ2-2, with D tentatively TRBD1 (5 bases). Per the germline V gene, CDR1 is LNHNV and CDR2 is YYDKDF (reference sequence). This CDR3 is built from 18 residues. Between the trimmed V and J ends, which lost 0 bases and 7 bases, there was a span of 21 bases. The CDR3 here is CATSRDEAGWVRGGELFF. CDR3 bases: TGTGCCACCAGCAGAGATGAGGCAGGGTGGGTGCGTGGCGGGGAGCTGTTTTTT.

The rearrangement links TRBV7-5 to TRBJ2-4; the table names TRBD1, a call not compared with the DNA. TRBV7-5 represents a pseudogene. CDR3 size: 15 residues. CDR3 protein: CARPPGQVAKNIQYF. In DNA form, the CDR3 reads TGTGCCAGACCTCCGGGACAAGTAGCCAAAAACATTCAGTACTTC.

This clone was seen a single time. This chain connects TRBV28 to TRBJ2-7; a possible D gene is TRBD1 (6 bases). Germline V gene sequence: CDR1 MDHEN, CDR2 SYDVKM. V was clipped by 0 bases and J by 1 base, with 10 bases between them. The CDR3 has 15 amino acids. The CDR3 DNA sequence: TGTGCCAGCAGTTTATGGGGGGCGGTATCCTACGAGCAGTACTTC. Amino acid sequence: CASSLWGAVSYEQYF.

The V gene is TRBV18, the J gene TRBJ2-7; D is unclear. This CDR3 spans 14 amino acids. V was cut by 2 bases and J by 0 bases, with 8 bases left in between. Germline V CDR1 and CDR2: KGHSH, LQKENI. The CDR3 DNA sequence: TGTGCCAGCTCACCATACGGGTCCTCCTACGAGCAGTACTTC. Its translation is CASSPYGSSYEQYF.

CDR3 coding DNA: TGTGCCAGCTCACCCCTGACAGCCCATGGCACAGATACGCAGTATTTT. This codes for CASSPLTAHGTDTQYF. This rearrangement joins TRBV18 to TRBJ2-3; a possible D gene is TRBD1 (5 bases). Germline CDR1 is KGHSH and CDR2 is LQKENI. The CDR3 covers 16 residues. The germline V and J ends were trimmed by 3 bases and 1 base, with 14 bases remaining between them.

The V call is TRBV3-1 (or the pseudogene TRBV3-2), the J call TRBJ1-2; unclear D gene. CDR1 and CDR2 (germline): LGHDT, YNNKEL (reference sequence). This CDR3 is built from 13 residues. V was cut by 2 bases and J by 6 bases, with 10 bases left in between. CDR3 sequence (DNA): TGTGCCAGCAGCCAAACTGCGGTAAATGGCTACACCTTC. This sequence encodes CASSQTAVNGYTF.

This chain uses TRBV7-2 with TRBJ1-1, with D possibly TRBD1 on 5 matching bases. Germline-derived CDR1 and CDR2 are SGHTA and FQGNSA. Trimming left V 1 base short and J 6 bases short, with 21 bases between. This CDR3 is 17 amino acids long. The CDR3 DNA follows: TGTGCCAGCAGCTTAGAGCCGGGGGATTCGATAAGGGCTGAAGCTTTCTTT. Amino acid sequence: CASSLEPGDSIRAEAFF.

CDR3 DNA: TGTGCCAGCTCACGCGGTGAAGGTACTGAAGCTTTCTTT. Translation: CASSRGEGTEAFF. The rearrangement joins TRBV18 to TRBJ1-1; D is unresolved. Looked up from germline, CDR1 is KGHSH and CDR2 is LQKENI. The V end lost 4 bases, the J end lost 5 bases, and 11 bases lay between the germline ends. The CDR3 spans 13 residues.

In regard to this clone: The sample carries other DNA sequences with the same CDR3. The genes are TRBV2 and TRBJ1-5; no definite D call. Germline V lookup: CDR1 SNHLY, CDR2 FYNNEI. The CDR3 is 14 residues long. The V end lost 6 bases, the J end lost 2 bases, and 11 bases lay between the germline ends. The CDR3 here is CASRLTGGNQPQHF. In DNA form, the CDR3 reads TGTGCCAGCAGGTTGACGGGAGGCAATCAGCCCCAGCATTTT.

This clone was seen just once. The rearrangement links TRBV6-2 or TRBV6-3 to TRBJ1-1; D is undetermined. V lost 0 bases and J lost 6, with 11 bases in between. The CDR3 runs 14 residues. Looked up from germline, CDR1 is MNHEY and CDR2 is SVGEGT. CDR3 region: CASSYSRFAAEAFF. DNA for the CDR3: TGTGCCAGCAGTTACTCGAGGTTTGCAGCTGAAGCTTTCTTT.

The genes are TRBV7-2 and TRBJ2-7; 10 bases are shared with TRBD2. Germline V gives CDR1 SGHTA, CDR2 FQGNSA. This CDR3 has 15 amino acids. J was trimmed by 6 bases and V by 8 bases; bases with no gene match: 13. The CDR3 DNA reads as TGTGCCAGCCGCACTAAGCGGGGGGGCCTCTCCGAGCAGTACTTC. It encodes CASRTKRGGLSEQYF.

Written as DNA, the CDR3 is TGTGCCAGCAGCTTAACAGGACCTAATTCACCCCTCCACTTT. Its protein is CASSLTGPNSPLHF. The chain carries TRBV7-2 and TRBJ1-6; D may be TRBD1 (5 bases). The ends were cut back, 2 bases at V and 6 bases at J, with 8 bases in the middle. CDR3 length: 14 residues. Germline CDR1 reads SGHTA; CDR2 reads FQGNSA.

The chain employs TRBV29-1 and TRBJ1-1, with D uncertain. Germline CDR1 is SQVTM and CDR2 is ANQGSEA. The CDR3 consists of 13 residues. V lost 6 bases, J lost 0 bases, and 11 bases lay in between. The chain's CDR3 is CSVVRVVNTEAFF. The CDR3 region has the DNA TGCAGCGTGGTCCGGGTGGTGAACACTGAAGCTTTCTTT.

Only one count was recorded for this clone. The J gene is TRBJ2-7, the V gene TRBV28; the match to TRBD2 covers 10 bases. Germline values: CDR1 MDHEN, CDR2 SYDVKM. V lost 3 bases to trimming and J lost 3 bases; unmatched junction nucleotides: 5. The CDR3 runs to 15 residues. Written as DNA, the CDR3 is TGTGCCAGCAGTTTCGTGTCTAGCGGGAGCTACGAGCAGTACTTC. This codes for CASSFVSSGSYEQYF.

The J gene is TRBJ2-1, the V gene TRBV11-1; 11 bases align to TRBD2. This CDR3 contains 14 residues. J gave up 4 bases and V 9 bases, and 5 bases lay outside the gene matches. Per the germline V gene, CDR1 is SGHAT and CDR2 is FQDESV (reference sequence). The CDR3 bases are TGTGCCAGTAGACTAGCGGGGACATACAATGAGCAGTTCTTC. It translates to CASRLAGTYNEQFF.

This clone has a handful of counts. The CDR3 nucleotides are TGTGCCAGCAGCTCGGGGACAGGGCTCGGCAATCAGCCCCAGCATTTT. Protein: CASSSGTGLGNQPQHF. The rearrangement links TRBV5-8 to TRBJ1-5; 9 positions agree with TRBD1. CDR1 and CDR2 from the germline V gene are SGHTS and YDEGEE. The CDR3 loop spans 16 amino acids. V lost 3 bases to trimming and J lost 2 bases; unmatched junction nucleotides: 6.

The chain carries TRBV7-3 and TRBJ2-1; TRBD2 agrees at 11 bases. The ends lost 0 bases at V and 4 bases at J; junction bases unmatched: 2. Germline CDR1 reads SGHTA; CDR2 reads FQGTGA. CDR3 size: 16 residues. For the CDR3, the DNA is TGTGCCAGCAGCTTAACACTAGCGGGGGTATACAATGAGCAGTTCTTC. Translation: CASSLTLAGVYNEQFF.

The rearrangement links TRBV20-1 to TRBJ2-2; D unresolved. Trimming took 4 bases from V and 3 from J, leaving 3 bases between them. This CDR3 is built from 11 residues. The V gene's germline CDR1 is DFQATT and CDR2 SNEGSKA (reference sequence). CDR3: CSATDTGELFF. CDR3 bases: TGCAGTGCTACCGACACCGGGGAGCTGTTTTTT.

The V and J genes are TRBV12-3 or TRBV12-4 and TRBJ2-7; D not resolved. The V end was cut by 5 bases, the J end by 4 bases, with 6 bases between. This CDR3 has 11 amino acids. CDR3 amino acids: CASSRVYEQYF. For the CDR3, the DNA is TGTGCCAGCAGTCGTGTTTACGAGCAGTACTTC.

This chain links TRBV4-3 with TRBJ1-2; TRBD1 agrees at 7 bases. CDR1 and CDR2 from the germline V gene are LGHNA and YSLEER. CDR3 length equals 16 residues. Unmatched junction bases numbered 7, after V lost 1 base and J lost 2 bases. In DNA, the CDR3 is TGCGCCAGCAGCCAAGGGCGGGACAGTCTAAACTATGGCTACACCTTC. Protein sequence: CASSQGRDSLNYGYTF.

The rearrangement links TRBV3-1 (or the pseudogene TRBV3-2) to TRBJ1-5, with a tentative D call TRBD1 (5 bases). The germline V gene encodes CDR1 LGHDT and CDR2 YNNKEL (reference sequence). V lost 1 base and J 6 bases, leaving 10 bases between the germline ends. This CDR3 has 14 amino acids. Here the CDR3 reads CASSQARAIQPQHF. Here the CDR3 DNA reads TGTGCCAGCAGCCAAGCCAGGGCGATTCAGCCCCAGCATTTT.

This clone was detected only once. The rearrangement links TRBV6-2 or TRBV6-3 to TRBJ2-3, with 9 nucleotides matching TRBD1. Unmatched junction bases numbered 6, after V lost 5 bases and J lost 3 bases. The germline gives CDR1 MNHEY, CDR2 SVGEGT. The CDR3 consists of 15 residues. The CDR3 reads CASSTGQGQTDTQYF. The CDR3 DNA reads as TGTGCCAGCAGTACAGGACAGGGGCAGACAGATACGCAGTATTTT.

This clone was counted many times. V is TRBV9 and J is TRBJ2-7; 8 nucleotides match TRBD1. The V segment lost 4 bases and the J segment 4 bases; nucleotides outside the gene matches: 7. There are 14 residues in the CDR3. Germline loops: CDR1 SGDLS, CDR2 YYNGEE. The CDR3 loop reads CASSNAQGAYEQYF. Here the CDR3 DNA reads TGTGCCAGCAGCAATGCCCAGGGGGCATACGAGCAGTACTTC.

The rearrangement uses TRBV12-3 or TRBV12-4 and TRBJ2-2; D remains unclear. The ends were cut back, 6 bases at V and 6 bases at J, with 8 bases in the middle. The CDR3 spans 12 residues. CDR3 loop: CASSPLSGELFF. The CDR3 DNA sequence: TGTGCCAGCAGCCCCCTTTCCGGGGAGCTGTTTTTT.

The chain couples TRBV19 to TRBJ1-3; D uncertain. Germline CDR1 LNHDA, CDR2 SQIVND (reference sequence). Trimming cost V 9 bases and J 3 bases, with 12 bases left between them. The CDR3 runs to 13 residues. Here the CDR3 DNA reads TGTGCCAGCCGCGGCCACGATGGAAACACCATATATTTT. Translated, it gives CASRGHDGNTIYF.

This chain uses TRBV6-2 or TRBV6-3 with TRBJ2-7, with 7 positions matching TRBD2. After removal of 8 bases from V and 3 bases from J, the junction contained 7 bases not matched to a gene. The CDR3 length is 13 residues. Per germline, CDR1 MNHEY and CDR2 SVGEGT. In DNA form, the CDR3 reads TGTGCCAGCCGCCGACCGGGGGGCTACGAGCAGTACTTC. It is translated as CASRRPGGYEQYF.

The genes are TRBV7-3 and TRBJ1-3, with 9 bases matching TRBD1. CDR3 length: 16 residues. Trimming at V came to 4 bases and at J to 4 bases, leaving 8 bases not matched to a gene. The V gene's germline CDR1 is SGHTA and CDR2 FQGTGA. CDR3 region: CASSSGTGIEGNTIYF. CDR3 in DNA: TGTGCCAGCAGCTCCGGGACAGGGATCGAAGGAAACACCATATATTTT.

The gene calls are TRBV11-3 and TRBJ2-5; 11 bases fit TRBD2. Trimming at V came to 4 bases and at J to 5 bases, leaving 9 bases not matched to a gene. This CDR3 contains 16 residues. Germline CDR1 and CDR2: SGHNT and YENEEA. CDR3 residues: CASSSSLAGGEETQYF. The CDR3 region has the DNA TGTGCCAGCAGCTCCTCGCTAGCGGGAGGTGAGGAGACCCAGTACTTC.

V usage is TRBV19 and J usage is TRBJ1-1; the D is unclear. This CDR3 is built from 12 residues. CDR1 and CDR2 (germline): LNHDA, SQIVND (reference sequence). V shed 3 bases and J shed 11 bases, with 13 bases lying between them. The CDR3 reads CASSIGGARAFF. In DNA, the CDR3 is TGTGCCAGTAGTATCGGTGGTGCGCGCGCTTTCTTT.

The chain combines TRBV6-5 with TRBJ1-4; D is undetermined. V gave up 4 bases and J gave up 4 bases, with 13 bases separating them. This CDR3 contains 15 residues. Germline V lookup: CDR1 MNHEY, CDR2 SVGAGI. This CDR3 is CASSSLASGNEKLFF. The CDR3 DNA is TGTGCCAGCAGTTCCCTTGCCTCCGGTAATGAAAAACTGTTTTTT.